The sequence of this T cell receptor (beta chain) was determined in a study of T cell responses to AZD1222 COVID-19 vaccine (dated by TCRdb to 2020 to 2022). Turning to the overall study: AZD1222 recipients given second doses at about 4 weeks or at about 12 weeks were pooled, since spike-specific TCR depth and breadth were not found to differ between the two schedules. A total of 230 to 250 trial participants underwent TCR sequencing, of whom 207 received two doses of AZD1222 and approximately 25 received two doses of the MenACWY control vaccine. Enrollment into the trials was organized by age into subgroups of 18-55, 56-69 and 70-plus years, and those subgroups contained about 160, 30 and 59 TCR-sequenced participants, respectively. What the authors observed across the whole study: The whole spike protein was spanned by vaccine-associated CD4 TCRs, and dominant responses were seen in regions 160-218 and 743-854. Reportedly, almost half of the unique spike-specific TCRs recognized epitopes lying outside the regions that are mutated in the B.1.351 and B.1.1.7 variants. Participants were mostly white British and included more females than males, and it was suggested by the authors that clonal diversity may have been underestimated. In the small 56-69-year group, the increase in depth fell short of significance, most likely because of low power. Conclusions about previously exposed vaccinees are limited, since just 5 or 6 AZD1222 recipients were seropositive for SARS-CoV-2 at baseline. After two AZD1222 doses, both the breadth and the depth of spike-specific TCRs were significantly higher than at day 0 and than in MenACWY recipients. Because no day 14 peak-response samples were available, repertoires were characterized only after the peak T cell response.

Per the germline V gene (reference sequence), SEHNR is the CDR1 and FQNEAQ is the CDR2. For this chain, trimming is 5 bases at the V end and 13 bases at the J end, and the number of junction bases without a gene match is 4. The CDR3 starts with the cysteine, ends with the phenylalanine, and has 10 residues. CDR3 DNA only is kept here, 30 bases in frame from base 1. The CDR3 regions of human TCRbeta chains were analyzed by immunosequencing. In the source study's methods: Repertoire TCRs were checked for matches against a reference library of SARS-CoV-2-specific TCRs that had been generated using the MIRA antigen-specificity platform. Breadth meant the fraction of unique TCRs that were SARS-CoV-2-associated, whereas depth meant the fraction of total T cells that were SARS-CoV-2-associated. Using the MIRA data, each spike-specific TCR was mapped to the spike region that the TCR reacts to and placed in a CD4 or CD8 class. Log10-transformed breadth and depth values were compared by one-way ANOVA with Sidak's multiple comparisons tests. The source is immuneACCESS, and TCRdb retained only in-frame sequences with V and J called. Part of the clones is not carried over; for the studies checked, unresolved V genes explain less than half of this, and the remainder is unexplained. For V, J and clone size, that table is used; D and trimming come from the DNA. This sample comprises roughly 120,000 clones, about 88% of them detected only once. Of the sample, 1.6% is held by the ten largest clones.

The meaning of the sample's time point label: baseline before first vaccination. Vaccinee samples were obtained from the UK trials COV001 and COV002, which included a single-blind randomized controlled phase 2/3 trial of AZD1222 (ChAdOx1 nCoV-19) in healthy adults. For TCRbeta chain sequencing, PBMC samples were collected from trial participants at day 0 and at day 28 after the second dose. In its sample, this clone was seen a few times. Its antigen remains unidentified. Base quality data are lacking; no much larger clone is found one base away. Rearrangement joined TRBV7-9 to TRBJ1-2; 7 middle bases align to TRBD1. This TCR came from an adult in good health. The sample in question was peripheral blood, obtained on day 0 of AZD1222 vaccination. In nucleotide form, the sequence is TGTGCCAGCAGCCCTAGACAGGGCACCTTC. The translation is CASSPRQGTF.